This T cell receptor (beta chain) was recorded in a study of blood T cell repertoires in COVID-19. Germline V gene sequence: CDR1 SEHNR, CDR2 FQNEAQ (reference sequence). The V gene lost 2 bases and the J gene lost 8 bases, with 15 bases spanning the gap. This CDR3 comprises 14 residues. This study enrolled people aged 18 to 89 from around 26 US geographic areas. Categorization into cohorts depended on clinical history that participants reported. Cohort 3 recovery required two negative PCRs, clearance, or symptom resolution. Authors' methods: The assay estimated nucleated cells by amplifying reference gene primers. The table came from immunoSEQ multiplex PCR; TCRdb's copy has only in-frame clones and leaves some out. That table is the source of V, J and clone size, and D and trimming were worked out from the DNA. Among fewer than 200,000 clones listed, about four fifths were seen once.

The sequence came from a man aged 45-60 years who had recovered from COVID-19. The chain is built from TRBV7-9 and TRBJ1-2; maybe TRBD1 (5 bases). Sequenced input: PBMCs or T cells enriched from blood (not recorded which). The CDR3: CASSLLDTYDGYTF. As DNA, the CDR3 is TGTGCCAGCAGCTTACTGGACACCTATGACGGCTACACCTTC.